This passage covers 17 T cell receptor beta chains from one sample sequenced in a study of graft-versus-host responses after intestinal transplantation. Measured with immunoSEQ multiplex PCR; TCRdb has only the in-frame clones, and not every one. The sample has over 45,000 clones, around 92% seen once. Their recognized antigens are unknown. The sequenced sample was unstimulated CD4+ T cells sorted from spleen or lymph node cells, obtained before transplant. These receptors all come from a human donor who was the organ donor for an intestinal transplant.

The CDR3 DNA follows: TGTGCCACCAGCAAATCGGGACTAGCGGGGAGATACGAGCAGTACTTC. It specifies CATSKSGLAGRYEQYF. The rearrangement joins TRBV15 to TRBJ2-7, with 13 bases that match TRBD2. Germline V gene data show CDR1 as LNHNV and CDR2 as YYDKDF (reference sequence). J gave up 4 bases and V 4 bases, and 7 bases lay outside the gene matches. CDR3 length: 16 amino acids.

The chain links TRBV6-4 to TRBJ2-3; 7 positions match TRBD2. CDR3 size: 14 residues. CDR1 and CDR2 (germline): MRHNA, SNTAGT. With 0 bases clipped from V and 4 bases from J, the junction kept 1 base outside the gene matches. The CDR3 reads CASSDSGGADTQYF. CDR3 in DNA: TGTGCCAGCAGTGACTCTGGGGGGGCAGATACGCAGTATTTT.

In nucleotides, the CDR3 is TGTGCCAGCAGCTTAGAAGCGCCGCAAGCTTTCTTT. As protein: CASSLEAPQAFF. This rearrangement joins TRBV7-9 to TRBJ1-1; D not resolved. V was cut by 1 base and J by 9 bases, with 9 bases left in between. The V gene's germline CDR1 is SEHNR and CDR2 FQNEAQ (reference sequence). The CDR3 spans 12 residues.

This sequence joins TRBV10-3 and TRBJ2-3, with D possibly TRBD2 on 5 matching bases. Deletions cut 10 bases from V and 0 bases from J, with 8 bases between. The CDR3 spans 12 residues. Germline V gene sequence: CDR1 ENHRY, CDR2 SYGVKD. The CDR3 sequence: CATSGSTDTQYF. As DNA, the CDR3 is TGTGCCACATCGGGAAGCACAGATACGCAGTATTTT.

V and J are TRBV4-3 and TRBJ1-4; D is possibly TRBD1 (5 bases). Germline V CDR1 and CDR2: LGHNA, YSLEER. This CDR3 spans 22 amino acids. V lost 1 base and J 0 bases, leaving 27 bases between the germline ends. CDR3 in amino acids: CASSQVLPRLDSLYATNEKLFF. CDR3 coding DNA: TGCGCCAGCAGCCAAGTTCTGCCCCGCTTAGACAGTCTATATGCAACTAATGAAAAACTGTTTTTT.

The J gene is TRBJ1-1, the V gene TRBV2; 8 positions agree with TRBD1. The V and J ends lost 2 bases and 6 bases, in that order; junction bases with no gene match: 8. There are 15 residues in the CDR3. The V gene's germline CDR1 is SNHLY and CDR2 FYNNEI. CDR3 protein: CASSESERTGSEAFF. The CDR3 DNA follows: TGTGCCAGCAGTGAATCGGAACGGACAGGGTCTGAAGCTTTCTTT.

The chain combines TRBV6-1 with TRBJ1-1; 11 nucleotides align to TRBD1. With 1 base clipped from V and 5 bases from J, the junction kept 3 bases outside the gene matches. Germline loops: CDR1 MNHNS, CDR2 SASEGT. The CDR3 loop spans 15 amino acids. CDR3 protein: CASSEGGTGGTEAFF. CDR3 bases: TGTGCCAGCAGTGAAGGGGGGACAGGGGGAACTGAAGCTTTCTTT.

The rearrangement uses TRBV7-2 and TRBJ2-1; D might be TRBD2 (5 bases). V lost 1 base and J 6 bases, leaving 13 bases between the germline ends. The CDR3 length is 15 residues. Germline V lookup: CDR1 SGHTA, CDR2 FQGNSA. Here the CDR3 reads CASSLVRDKGNEQFF. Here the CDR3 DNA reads TGTGCCAGCAGCTTAGTCCGGGATAAGGGCAATGAGCAGTTCTTC.

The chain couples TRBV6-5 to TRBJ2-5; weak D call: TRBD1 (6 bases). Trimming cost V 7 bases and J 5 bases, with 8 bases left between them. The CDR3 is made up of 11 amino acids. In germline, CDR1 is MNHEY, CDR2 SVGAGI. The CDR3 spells CASTRGETQYF. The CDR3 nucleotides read TGTGCCAGCACGAGGGGGGAGACCCAGTACTTC.

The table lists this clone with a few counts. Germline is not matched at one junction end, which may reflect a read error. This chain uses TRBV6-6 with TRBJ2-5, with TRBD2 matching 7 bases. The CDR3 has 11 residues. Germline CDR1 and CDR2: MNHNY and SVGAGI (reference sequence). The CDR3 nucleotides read TGTGCCAGCAGTGTGAGCGGGGTCCTGAACTTC. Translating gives CASSVSGVLNF.

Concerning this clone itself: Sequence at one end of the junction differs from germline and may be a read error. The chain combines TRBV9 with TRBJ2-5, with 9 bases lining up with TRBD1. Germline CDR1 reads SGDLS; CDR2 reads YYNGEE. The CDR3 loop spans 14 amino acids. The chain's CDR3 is CAGSINTGGETQYF. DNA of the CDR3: TGTGCCGGCAGCATCAACACAGGGGGCGAGACCCAGTACTTC. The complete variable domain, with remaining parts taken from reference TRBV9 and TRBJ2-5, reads DSGVTQTPKHLITATGQRVTLRCSPRSGDLSVYWYQQSLDQGLQFLIQYYNGEERAKGNILERFSAQQFPDLHSELNLSSLELGDSALYFCAGSINTGGETQYFGPGTRLLVL.

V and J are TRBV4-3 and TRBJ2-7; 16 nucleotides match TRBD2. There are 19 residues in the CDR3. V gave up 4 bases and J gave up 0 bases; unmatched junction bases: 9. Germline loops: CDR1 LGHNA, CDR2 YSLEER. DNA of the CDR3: TGCGCCAGCAGCCCGTCCCCGGGACTAGCGGGAGGGCTCTCCTACGAGCAGTACTTC. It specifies CASSPSPGLAGGLSYEQYF.

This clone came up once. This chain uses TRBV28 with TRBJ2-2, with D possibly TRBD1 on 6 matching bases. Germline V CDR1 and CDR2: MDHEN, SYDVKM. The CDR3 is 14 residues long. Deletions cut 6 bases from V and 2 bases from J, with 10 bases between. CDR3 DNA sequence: TGTGCCAGCAGCCACAGGGTTAACACCGGGGAGCTGTTTTTT. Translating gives CASSHRVNTGELFF.

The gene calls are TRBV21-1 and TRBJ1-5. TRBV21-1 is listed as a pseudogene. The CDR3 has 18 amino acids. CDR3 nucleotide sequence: TGTGCCAGCAGCAACCCACGGGCAGCGGCCGGGAGCAATCAGCCCCAGCATTTT. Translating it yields CASSNPRAAAGSNQPQHF.

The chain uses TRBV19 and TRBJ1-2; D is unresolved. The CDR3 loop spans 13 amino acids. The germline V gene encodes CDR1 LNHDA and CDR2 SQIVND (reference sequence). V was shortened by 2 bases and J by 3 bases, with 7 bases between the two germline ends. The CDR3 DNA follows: TGTGCCAGTAGTATACAACAGCACTATGGCTACACCTTC. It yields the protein CASSIQQHYGYTF.

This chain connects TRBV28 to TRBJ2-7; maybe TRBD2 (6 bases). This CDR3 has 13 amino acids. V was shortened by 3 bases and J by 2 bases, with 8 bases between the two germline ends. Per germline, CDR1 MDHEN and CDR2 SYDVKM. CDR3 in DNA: TGTGCCAGCAGTTTTGGGGGGACCTACGAGCAGTACTTC. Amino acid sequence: CASSFGGTYEQYF.

Written as DNA, the CDR3 is TGTGCCAGCAGCTATCGGGGAGGGCGGGAGACCCAGTACTTC. It translates to CASSYRGGRETQYF. J is TRBJ2-5 and V is TRBV11-3; TRBD2 matches 7 bases. Germline trimming cut 4 bases from V and 5 bases from J; bases unmatched to any gene: 7. Germline V gene data show CDR1 as SGHNT and CDR2 as YENEEA. This CDR3 is built from 14 residues.